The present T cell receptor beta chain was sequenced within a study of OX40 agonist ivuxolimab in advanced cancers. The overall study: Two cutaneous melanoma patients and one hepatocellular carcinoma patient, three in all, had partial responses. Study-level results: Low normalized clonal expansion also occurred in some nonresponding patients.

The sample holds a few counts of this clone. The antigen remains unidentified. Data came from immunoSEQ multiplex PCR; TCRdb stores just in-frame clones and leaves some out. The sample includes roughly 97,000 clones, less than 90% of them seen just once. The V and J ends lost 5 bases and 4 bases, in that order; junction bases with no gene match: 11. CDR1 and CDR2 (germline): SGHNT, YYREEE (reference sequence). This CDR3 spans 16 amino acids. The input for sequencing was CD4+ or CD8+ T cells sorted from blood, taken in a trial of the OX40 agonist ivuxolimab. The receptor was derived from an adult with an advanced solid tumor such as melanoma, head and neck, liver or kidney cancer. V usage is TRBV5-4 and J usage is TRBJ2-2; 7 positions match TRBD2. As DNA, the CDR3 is TGTGCCAGCAGTCATCATCTGCGGGGGAGCACCGGGGAGCTGTTTTTT. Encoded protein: CASSHHLRGSTGELFF.